This TCR beta chain appears in the sequencing data of a study of CD8 T cells in ankylosing spondylitis (dated by TCRdb to the late 2010s). Looking at the study overall: T cell receptor beta repertoires were profiled in healthy donors and ankylosing spondylitis patients so that disease-linked TCR variants could be found. Samples of peripheral blood were taken, and for ankylosing spondylitis patients, synovial fluid was collected as well. The full study cohort comprised some 27 ankylosing spondylitis patients and roughly 110 healthy donors.

The full study reports these points: Significant enrichment of the disease-linked clones was reported in matched synovial fluid samples from ankylosing spondylitis patients. Blood from ankylosing spondylitis patients appeared to be characterized by a TCR beta motif composed of about 8 highly homologous amino acid variants. Some TCR beta motif variants had previously been reported in synovial fluid and blood of reactive arthritis patients, which suggested common disease-initiation mechanisms. A CD8+ phenotype was shown by the disease-linked clones, which were found at relatively low frequencies in peripheral blood.

Instrument on record: Illumina HiSeq 2500. TCR beta libraries were prepared by quantitative 5'-RACE with molecular barcodes. The authors processed their data as follows. A new computational method, built on a probabilistic model of VDJ rearrangement, was used to identify disease-linked TCR variants. TCRdb reran the public reads through fastp at Q25 and MiXCR, keeping productive beta chains. Rows matching on CDR3 protein sequence are summarized as one entry with the most common DNA and genes. These V and J calls rely on TCRdb rather than the paper's analysis. This sample is represented by 200,000 to 250,000 distinct CDR3 sequences; 6% to 8% of them were singletons. The ten biggest clones cover 14% of the sample. The CDR3 has 13 amino acids, counting the end cysteine and phenylalanine. The retained sequence is limited to the CDR3, 39 bases, with the frame set at the first base. V and J lose 3 bases and 4 bases, and a span of 12 bases separates them. The germline V gene (reference sequence) yields DFQATT for CDR1 and SNEGSKA for CDR2.

This clonotype appeared many times. Its antigen is still unknown. Base qualities are not at hand, and no much larger clone is one base apart. Input material: blood, either unsorted or a sorted T cell fraction (not recorded which). In this chain, TRBV20-1 is recombined with TRBJ1-1, with the D gene call left open. The source of this sequence is a male donor with ankylosing spondylitis. The CDR3 protein: CSARGPGSTEAFF. Read as DNA, the sequence is TGCAGTGCTAGGGGCCCCGGGTCCACTGAAGCTTTCTTT.